This TCR beta chain derives from a study of lymphopenia after photon versus proton radiotherapy. Study conclusions and caveats: Oligoclonal CD8+ Temra expansion after nadir drove photon patients' diversity drop.

About this clone: Antigen specificity is unknown.

TCRdb's copy holds only in-frame clones and misses some; the assay was immunoSEQ multiplex PCR. The sample contains 150,000 to 200,000 clones, about 88% of which appear only once. The material was peripheral blood, obtained from a patient treated with photon-based radiotherapy. This receptor was obtained from a man aged 50-59 years with gastric cancer.

In DNA form, the CDR3 reads TGTGCCAGCAGTTACAATGAGGTCCAGCATTTT. It translates to CASSYNEVQHF. V usage is TRBV6-5 and J usage is TRBJ1-5; D uncertain. The CDR3 covers 11 residues. CDR1 and CDR2 (germline): MNHEY, SVGAGI. Trimming cost V 2 bases and J 12 bases, with 8 bases left between them.